This is a list of T cell receptor beta chains from one sample in a study of shared clonotypes between healthy human individuals. Here immunoSEQ multiplex PCR was the method, and the copy in TCRdb shows in-frame clones only, minus some. Here the sample spans about 2.1 million clones, approximately 92% being singletons. The sequencing sample was made of naive CD8+ T cells from PBMCs. The source is a man between 18 and 35 years old in good health. Some clones in this sample may be carry-over from other donors' samples. Each CDR3 is given with its conserved first and last residue. D genes are given only for firm matches. Size is omitted from some rows. Given values are once, few, many or a class for expanded clones.

d_call j_call clone_size v_call cdr3_nt cdr3_aa
NA TRBJ2-1 NA TRBV7-6 TGTGCCAGCAGCTTAGTGGGGCTGGCCAATGAGCAGTTCTTC CASSLVGLANEQFF
TRBD1 TRBJ1-4 NA TRBV2 TGTGCCAGCAGTGACCCGGGACAGGTGGCCCCAAATGAAAAACTGTTTTTT CASSDPGQVAPNEKLFF
NA TRBJ1-2 NA TRBV29-1 TGCAGCGTTGAGTACCCCCAAGAACGAACGGTGAATGGAGGCTACACCTTC CSVEYPQERTVNGGYTF
TRBD2 TRBJ2-7 NA TRBV5-1 TGCGCCAGCAGTCTGAGCGGGAGGGGTACCGAGCAGTACTTC CASSLSGRGTEQYF
TRBD2 TRBJ2-7 NA TRBV6-5 TGTGCCAGCAGAATTTCGGGACTAAGCTACGAGCAGTACTTC CASRISGLSYEQYF
TRBD1 TRBJ1-5 NA TRBV11-3 TGTGCCAGCAGCTTAGCCTCCCGGGACAGTCTCAATCAGCCCCAGCATTTT CASSLASRDSLNQPQHF
TRBD1 TRBJ2-7 NA TRBV10-3 TGTGCCATCAGTGACTGGGACAGGGTACACTACGAGCAGTACTTC CAISDWDRVHYEQYF
NA TRBJ1-5 NA TRBV28 TGTGCCAGCAGTTTGAGGATGAGCAATCAGCCCCAGCATTTT CASSLRMSNQPQHF
TRBD1 TRBJ2-1 NA TRBV18 TGTGCCAGCTCACCCAAAACCAACACCCAGGGGGCGAATGAGCAGTTCTTC CASSPKTNTQGANEQFF
TRBD2 TRBJ2-7 NA TRBV14 TGTGCCAGCAGCCAAGCCCCCCCTCTTAGCGGGAGCTTCTACGAGCAGTACTTC CASSQAPPLSGSFYEQYF
NA TRBJ2-7 NA TRBV30 TGTGCCTGGAGTGTAAAACAGTTCTACGAGCAGTACTTC CAWSVKQFYEQYF
NA TRBJ2-7 NA TRBV9 TGTGCCAGCAGCCCGAGGGGGGGCGGCTACGAGCAGTACTTC CASSPRGGGYEQYF
NA TRBJ1-2 NA TRBV30 TGTGCCTGGGAAATCGACAGCTACTATGGCTACACCTTC CAWEIDSYYGYTF
NA TRBJ2-6 NA TRBV30 TGTGCCTCGATTTCCCCGGCCAACGTCCTGACTTTC CASISPANVLTF
NA TRBJ2-6 NA TRBV7-6 TGTGCCAGCAGCCCCCGGGACGGGCGCTACGGGGCCAACGTCCTGACTTTC CASSPRDGRYGANVLTF
NA TRBJ2-7 NA TRBV13 TGTGCCAGCAGCTCGACAGCCTACGAGCAGTACTTC CASSSTAYEQYF
NA TRBJ1-5 NA TRBV19 TGTGCCAGTAGTATATCCACGGTTGTACTTTATAGCAATCAGCCCCAGCATTTT CASSISTVVLYSNQPQHF
NA TRBJ2-7 NA TRBV7-8 TGTGCCAGCACCCCGAGAGGGGCGGCAGGGCGGCACGAGCAGTACTTC CASTPRGAAGRHEQYF
NA TRBJ2-7 NA TRBV5-1 TGCGCCAGCAGCTTAGGGGGACCAATCTACGAGCAGTACTTC CASSLGGPIYEQYF
NA TRBJ2-1 NA TRBV11-2 TGTGCCAGCAGCTCACGAAGACTAGGGGAAGAGCAGTTCTTC CASSSRRLGEEQFF
NA TRBJ1-1 NA TRBV4-2 TGTGCCAGCAGCCAAACTGGGACTGAAGCTTTCTTT CASSQTGTEAFF
NA TRBJ1-1 once TRBV11-1 TGTGCCAGCAGCTTAGTAGAATCCACTGAAGCTTTCTTT CASSLVESTEAFF
TRBD1 TRBJ1-4 NA TRBV18 TGTGCCAGCTCAAAGGACAGGGGAACTAATGAAAAACTGTTTTTT CASSKDRGTNEKLFF
NA TRBJ2-7 NA TRBV30 TGTGCCTGGAGTGTACGGTCAGTAACCTACGAGCAGTACTTC CAWSVRSVTYEQYF
NA TRBJ1-2 once TRBV19 TGTGCCAGTAGTATGACGGGCGATTCCGGCTACACCTTC CASSMTGDSGYTF
TRBD1 TRBJ2-7 NA TRBV7-9 TGTGCCAGCAGCTTAGGCCCGGCAGGGGGTCTGCTTTACGAGCAGTACTTC CASSLGPAGGLLYEQYF
NA TRBJ1-2 NA TRBV7-9 TGTGCCAGCAGCTTCCCGTTGACAGCCAACTATGGCTACACCTTC CASSFPLTANYGYTF
NA TRBJ2-6 NA TRBV11-3 TGTGCCAGCAGCTCTCGCTCCACAGGTTCTGGGGCCAACGTCCTGACTTTC CASSSRSTGSGANVLTF
TRBD2 TRBJ2-2 NA TRBV7-8 TGTGCCAGCAGCCCAGGGCTAGCGGGATGGGAGACCGGGGAGCTGTTTTTT CASSPGLAGWETGELFF
TRBD2 TRBJ2-1 NA TRBV13 TGTGCCAGCAGCTCAACTAGCGGCTCCTACAATGAGCAGTTCTTC CASSSTSGSYNEQFF
NA TRBJ2-1 once TRBV9 TGTGCCAGCAGCAACCGGGACGGCAATGAGCAGTTCTTC CASSNRDGNEQFF
TRBD2 TRBJ2-2 NA TRBV19 TGTGCCAGTAGTATTAGGACTAGCGGTTTCACCGGGGAGCTGTTTTTT CASSIRTSGFTGELFF
TRBD2 TRBJ2-3 NA TRBV7-9 TGTGCCAGCAGCTCGTCTAGCGGGAGGGCCACAGATACGCAGTATTTT CASSSSSGRATDTQYF
NA TRBJ2-5 NA TRBV27 TGTGCCAGCAGTCCAGTTCGAGCGGGTCCAGAGACCCAGTACTTC CASSPVRAGPETQYF
NA TRBJ2-7 once TRBV4-1 TGCGCCAGCAGCCAAGGACACGCGAGCTCCTACGAGCAGTACTTC CASSQGHASSYEQYF
NA TRBJ1-2 NA TRBV29-1 TGCAGCGTTGATAGGGCAGGGCCGAACTATGGCTACACCTTC CSVDRAGPNYGYTF
NA TRBJ1-3 NA TRBV27 TGTGCCAGCAGTTTATCTCCTCAGTTGGGAAACACCATATATTTT CASSLSPQLGNTIYF
NA TRBJ1-1 NA TRBV2 TGTGCCAGCAGTGGCCCATTAGAGGGAGCTTTCTTT CASSGPLEGAFF
NA TRBJ2-5 once TRBV9 TGTGCCAGCAGACCCTCGGGGTCCCCAGGGGAGACCCAGTACTTC CASRPSGSPGETQYF
TRBD2 TRBJ2-7 NA TRBV29-1 TGCAGCGTTGAACTGCTAGCGGGAATGAGCTACGAGCAGTACTTC CSVELLAGMSYEQYF
NA TRBJ1-5 NA TRBV7-9 TGTGCCAGCAGCCAAGGGGGGTCAGGCCAGCCCCAGCATTTT CASSQGGSGQPQHF
TRBD2 TRBJ2-1 once TRBV2 TGTGCCAGCAGTGAATATTTCCTAGCGGGGGACAATGAGCAGTTCTTC CASSEYFLAGDNEQFF
TRBD2 TRBJ2-7 NA TRBV27 TGTGCCAGCAGTTTATCGTATCCTAGCGGGTACGAGCAGTACTTC CASSLSYPSGYEQYF
NA TRBJ2-7 NA TRBV21-1 TGTGCCATTAGCGCAAGGGGCGAGCAGTACTTC CAISARGEQYF
NA TRBJ2-7 NA TRBV27 TGTGCCAGCAGTTTATCCGGGACCACCTACGAGCAGTACTTC CASSLSGTTYEQYF
NA TRBJ1-1 NA TRBV14 TGTGCCAGCAGCCAAGAAGCCAGGACTATAGAAGCTTTCTTT CASSQEARTIEAFF
TRBD1 TRBJ2-7 NA TRBV5-1 TGCGCCAGCAGCGTCGGACAGGGATCCTACGAGCAGTACTTC CASSVGQGSYEQYF
NA TRBJ2-3 NA TRBV27 TGTGCCAGCAGTTTCTTATGGGATACGCAGTATTTT CASSFLWDTQYF
NA TRBJ2-1 NA TRBV27 TGTGCCAGCAGTTACCGGAGTGAGCAGTTCTTC CASSYRSEQFF
NA TRBJ1-5 NA TRBV7-9 TGTGCCAGCAGCTTAGGTGGGGGAAATCAGCCCCAGCATTTT CASSLGGGNQPQHF
NA TRBJ2-1 NA TRBV28 TGTGCCAGCAGTTTGACCAGCGAGTCCAATGAGCAGTTCTTC CASSLTSESNEQFF
NA TRBJ1-1 many TRBV2 TGTGCCAGCAGTGAAAGTACCACTGAAGCTTTCTTT CASSESTTEAFF
NA TRBJ2-2 NA TRBV18 TGTGCCAGCTCACCGGGAAGAGGGGAGCTGTTTTTT CASSPGRGELFF
NA TRBJ2-7 NA TRBV29-1 TGCAGCGTTGCACCCCCGGCAGGGGCCTCCTACGAGCAGTACTTC CSVAPPAGASYEQYF
TRBD1 TRBJ1-1 NA TRBV7-2 TGTGCCAGCAGTCAATCAGGGGGAGGGAACACTGAAGCTTTCTTT CASSQSGGGNTEAFF
TRBD1 TRBJ2-1 NA TRBV27 TGTGCCAGCAGTGACAGGGGTCCATACAATGAGCAGTTCTTC CASSDRGPYNEQFF
NA TRBJ1-1 NA TRBV2 TGTGCCAGCAGTGAACGGGCTCATGATGAAGCTTTCTTT CASSERAHDEAFF
NA TRBJ2-5 NA TRBV5-1 TGCGCCAGCAGCACCCTACGTAGGGACCAACAGGAGACCCAGTACTTC CASSTLRRDQQETQYF
NA TRBJ2-7 NA TRBV4-1 TGCGCCAGCAGCCACGGCTGGGACCGACTCTACGAGCAGTACTTC CASSHGWDRLYEQYF